This passage covers 30 T cell receptor beta chains from one sample sequenced in a study of blood T cell repertoires in COVID-19. Libraries were prepared by immunoSEQ multiplex PCR; TCRdb keeps only in-frame clonotypes and omits some of them. The sample includes about 120,000 clones, over 65% of them seen just once. What was sequenced was peripheral blood. These receptors came from a woman aged 70-85 years with acute or convalescent COVID-19.

The V call is TRBV18, the J call TRBJ1-1, with D tentatively TRBD1 (5 bases). Germline V CDR1 and CDR2: KGHSH, LQKENI. V gave up 2 bases and J gave up 1 base, with 8 bases separating them. The CDR3 is 14 amino acids. The CDR3 here is CASSPGRANTEAFF. Here the CDR3 DNA reads TGTGCCAGCTCACCAGGCAGGGCGAACACTGAAGCTTTCTTT.

The rearrangement uses TRBV11-2 and TRBJ1-4, with 8 bases lining up with TRBD1. Trimming at V came to 0 bases and at J to 10 bases, leaving 13 bases not matched to a gene. CDR1 SGHAT and CDR2 FQNNGV come from the germline V gene. This CDR3 spans 17 amino acids. This CDR3 is CASSLDQPGQAGGKLFF. CDR3 DNA sequence: TGTGCCAGCAGCTTAGATCAACCGGGACAGGCGGGTGGAAAACTGTTTTTT. Supplemented by reference TRBV11-2 and TRBJ1-4, the full variable domain reads EAGVAQSPRYKIIEKRQSVAFWCNPISGHATLYWYQQILGQGPKLLIQFQNNGVVDDSQLPKDRFSAERLKGVDSTLKIQPAKLEDSAVYLCASSLDQPGQAGGKLFFGSGTQLSVL.

The chain links TRBV18 to TRBJ1-3; TRBD1 matches 9 bases. The CDR3 has 17 amino acids. J lost 2 bases, V lost 2 bases, and 7 bases had no gene match. CDR1 KGHSH and CDR2 LQKENI come from the germline V gene. CDR3 in amino acids: CASSPVSGTGTGNTIYF. The DNA for the CDR3 is TGTGCCAGCTCACCAGTCTCTGGGACAGGGACTGGAAACACCATATATTTT.

The chain couples TRBV4-3 to TRBJ1-2; 8 nucleotides match TRBD1. The germline CDR1 and CDR2 sequences are LGHNA and YSLEER. V lost 4 bases and J lost 5; bases outside the gene matches: 9. The CDR3 covers 15 residues. CDR3 DNA: TGCGCCAGCAGCCCGACCGGGACAGGAAGATATGGCTACACCTTC. Translating it yields CASSPTGTGRYGYTF.

Only one count was recorded for this clone. V usage is TRBV19 and J usage is TRBJ1-3; 10 bases fit TRBD1. V lost 5 bases and J lost 3; bases outside the gene matches: 1. CDR3 length equals 14 residues. Germline CDR1 reads LNHDA; CDR2 reads SQIVND (reference sequence). The CDR3 DNA reads as TGTGCCAGTAGTGGACAGGGGGGTGGAAACACCATATATTTT. Translated: CASSGQGGGNTIYF.

DNA of the CDR3: TGTGCCAGCAGCTTTGTACGGGGCACAGATACGCAGTATTTT. It translates to CASSFVRGTDTQYF. V gene TRBV5-6 combines with J gene TRBJ2-3; no definite D call. V was cut by 2 bases and J by 1 base, with 8 bases left in between. CDR1 is SGHDT and CDR2 is YYEEEE in the germline V gene. The CDR3 runs to 14 residues.

The chain joins TRBV6-5 to TRBJ2-7; 9 nucleotides agree with TRBD1. CDR1 and CDR2 from the germline V gene are MNHEY and SVGAGI. The CDR3 is made up of 14 amino acids. V gave up 5 bases and J gave up 1 base; unmatched junction bases: 3. The CDR3 loop is CASSRQGGSYEQYF. CDR3 nucleotides: TGTGCCAGCAGTAGACAGGGGGGATCCTACGAGCAGTACTTC.

This chain links TRBV15 with TRBJ1-4; a possible D gene is TRBD1 (5 bases). This CDR3 is built from 16 residues. Between the trimmed V and J ends, which lost 0 bases and 4 bases, there was a span of 12 bases. The germline V gene has CDR1 LNHNV and CDR2 YYDKDF (reference sequence). CDR3 in DNA: TGTGCCACCAGCAGAGAGGTCGACGGGGGTAATGAAAAACTGTTTTTT. Translating gives CATSREVDGGNEKLFF.

This clone was seen only once. The genes are TRBV11-2 and TRBJ2-7; D may be TRBD1 (6 bases). Germline CDR1 and CDR2: SGHAT and FQNNGV. The CDR3 extends over 18 amino acids. The ends were cut back, 0 bases at V and 0 bases at J, with 18 bases in the middle. The CDR3 reads CASSLDRVDRVSSYEQYV. CDR3 DNA: TGTGCCAGCAGCTTAGATCGGGTGGACAGAGTGAGCTCCTACGAGCAGTACGTC.

The V and J genes are TRBV6-2 or TRBV6-3 and TRBJ1-5; D unresolved. The germline V and J ends were trimmed by 2 bases and 0 bases, with 8 bases remaining between them. Germline lookup yields CDR1 MNHEY and CDR2 SVGEGT. The CDR3 runs 15 residues. The CDR3 DNA follows: TGTGCCAGCAGTTACGTCAGGCTTAGCAATCAGCCCCAGCATTTT. Amino acid sequence: CASSYVRLSNQPQHF.

The chain has TRBV10-3 and TRBJ2-5; 14 bases match TRBD2. This CDR3 spans 14 amino acids. With V trimmed by 6 bases and J by 6 bases, 3 bases remained unmatched. Germline CDR1 ENHRY, CDR2 SYGVKD. The CDR3 protein is CAISGTSGGKTQYF. The CDR3 bases are TGTGCCATCAGCGGGACTAGCGGGGGAAAGACCCAGTACTTC.

The rearrangement uses TRBV19 and TRBJ2-5; 13 nucleotides agree with TRBD2. Germline CDR1 LNHDA, CDR2 SQIVND (reference sequence). V lost 3 bases to trimming and J lost 5 bases; unmatched junction nucleotides: 9. The CDR3 consists of 17 residues. The CDR3 bases are TGTGCCAGTAGTATGAATTCCGGGACTAGCGGGGCGGAGACCCAGTACTTC. It is translated as CASSMNSGTSGAETQYF.

V and J are TRBV18 and TRBJ1-5, with 7 positions matching TRBD1. Germline values: CDR1 KGHSH, CDR2 LQKENI. J lost 4 bases, V lost 4 bases, and 10 bases had no gene match. CDR3 length: 16 residues. The CDR3 region has the DNA TGTGCCAGCTCACGCTTTAAAACAGGGGCAAATCAGCCCCAGCATTTT. Translating gives CASSRFKTGANQPQHF.

The V and J genes are TRBV15 and TRBJ1-4, with a tentative D call TRBD1 (6 bases). Germline values: CDR1 LNHNV, CDR2 YYDKDF (reference sequence). The CDR3 has 15 residues. The V end lost 0 bases, the J end lost 8 bases, and 13 bases lay between the germline ends. DNA of the CDR3: TGTGCCACCAGCAGAGAGACAGGCCTCGGGGAAAAACTGTTTTTT. Encoded protein: CATSRETGLGEKLFF.

V and J are TRBV5-6 and TRBJ2-5, with a weak D call TRBD1 (5 bases). The germline CDR1 and CDR2 sequences are SGHDT and YYEEEE. The CDR3 extends over 13 amino acids. Trimming removed 3 bases from V and 1 base from J, with 7 bases in between. CDR3 residues: CASSSTVQETQYF. In nucleotides, the CDR3 is TGTGCCAGCAGCTCGACAGTCCAAGAGACCCAGTACTTC.

V is TRBV29-1 and J is TRBJ2-5; 7 nucleotides match TRBD1. This CDR3 is built from 13 residues. The germline gives CDR1 SQVTM, CDR2 ANQGSEA. V lost 6 bases, J lost 4 bases, and 8 bases stayed unmatched. The CDR3 sequence is CSVQRQGRETQYF. CDR3 in DNA: TGCAGCGTACAGCGACAGGGCAGAGAGACCCAGTACTTC.

This clone appeared a few times. The V gene is TRBV19, the J gene TRBJ1-1, with D unresolved. With 1 base removed from V and 4 bases from J, the gap between germline ends came to 13 bases. The CDR3 covers 15 residues. The germline CDR1 and CDR2 sequences are LNHDA and SQIVND (reference sequence). This chain's CDR3 is CASSIVPSTGTEAFF. As DNA, the CDR3 is TGTGCCAGTAGTATAGTTCCCTCAACCGGCACTGAAGCTTTCTTT.

This clone was counted between two and nine times. A junction end diverges from the germline sequence, so it may reflect a read error. V and J are TRBV9 and TRBJ2-3; 9 positions agree with TRBD1. The germline V gene has CDR1 SGDLS and CDR2 YYNGEE. The CDR3 length is 16 residues. In nucleotides, the CDR3 is TGTGCCAGCGGCGTAGACGGGACAGGGTTAACGGATACGCAGTATTTT. Translating it yields CASGVDGTGLTDTQYF.

The rearrangement links TRBV6-5 to TRBJ1-3, with 8 bases matching TRBD1. The CDR3 sequence is 16 residues long. Germline CDR1 reads MNHEY; CDR2 reads SVGAGI. J lost 0 bases, V lost 4 bases, and 5 bases had no gene match. CDR3 coding DNA: TGTGCCAGCAGTTTCGGGACAGGCAGCTCTGGAAACACCATATATTTT. Translation: CASSFGTGSSGNTIYF.

The rearrangement uses TRBV29-1 and TRBJ2-3; 10 nucleotides align to TRBD1. Germline-derived CDR1 and CDR2 are SQVTM and ANQGSEA. The length of the CDR3 is 12 residues. J gave up 4 bases and V 6 bases, and 1 base lay outside the gene matches. The DNA of the CDR3 is TGCAGCGTCGGACAGGGGGCAGATACGCAGTATTTT. It specifies CSVGQGADTQYF.

This chain uses TRBV18 with TRBJ1-1, with D possibly matching TRBD1 (6 bases). Per germline, CDR1 KGHSH and CDR2 LQKENI. V lost 3 bases, J lost 3 bases, and 11 bases lay in between. CDR3 length: 14 residues. CDR3 residues: CASSPGGRDTEAFF. CDR3 nucleotides: TGTGCCAGCTCACCCGGGGGGCGGGACACTGAAGCTTTCTTT.

This clone turned up a few times. The chain recombines TRBV11-3 with TRBJ1-1; tentatively, D is TRBD1 (6 bases). Germline V gene lookup returns CDR1 SGHNT and CDR2 YENEEA. The CDR3 runs to 19 residues. V lost 4 bases and J 4 bases, leaving 28 bases between the germline ends. The CDR3 region is CASSYRGREGQGLGTEAFF. DNA for the CDR3: TGTGCCAGCAGCTACCGGGGTCGTGAGGGGCAGGGGCTCGGCACTGAAGCTTTCTTT.

The CDR3 DNA reads as TGTGCCAGCAGTGAATTACAGCTTAATTCACCCCTCCACTTT. Amino acid sequence: CASSELQLNSPLHF. The chain combines TRBV6-1 with TRBJ1-6; D gene uncertain. This CDR3 region has 14 residues. V lost 2 bases and J 6 bases, leaving 8 bases between the germline ends. Looked up from germline, CDR1 is MNHNS and CDR2 is SASEGT.

This clone has only a few counts. CDR3 sequence reads: CASSLGTGTGNTIYF. CDR3 bases: TGTGCCAGCAGCTTAGGGACAGGGACTGGAAACACCATATATTTT. The rearrangement joins TRBV11-2 to TRBJ1-3; 8 positions match TRBD1. This CDR3 region has 15 residues. J lost 2 bases, V lost 1 base, and 1 base had no gene match. Looked up from germline, CDR1 is SGHAT and CDR2 is FQNNGV.

The table lists this clone with a few counts. The J gene is TRBJ1-5, the V gene TRBV6-7; TRBD1 matches 7 bases. Being an ORF, TRBV6-7 has a function that is uncertain. The CDR3 contains 16 residues. The V segment lost 10 bases and the J segment 2 bases; nucleotides outside the gene matches: 14. Here the CDR3 DNA reads TGTGCCAACCACTCCCGGGACAGTAAGGGCAATCAGCCCCAGCATTTT. Its protein product is CANHSRDSKGNQPQHF.

The sample holds a few counts of this clone. The V and J genes are TRBV7-2 and TRBJ2-6, with D tentatively TRBD1 (6 bases). The CDR3 runs 14 residues. Germline V gene data show CDR1 as SGHTA and CDR2 as FQGNSA. Trimming pared 4 bases from V and 4 bases from J, leaving 8 bases between. CDR3 loop: CASSYTGGANVLTF. The CDR3 nucleotides read TGTGCCAGCAGCTACACAGGGGGGGCCAACGTCCTGACTTTC.

In this sample, this clone turned up once. The chain joins TRBV11-2 to TRBJ1-1, with unresolved D. Deletions cut 0 bases from V and 6 bases from J, with 11 bases between. CDR3 length: 14 residues. Looked up from germline, CDR1 is SGHAT and CDR2 is FQNNGV. As DNA, the CDR3 is TGTGCCAGCAGCTTAGATGAGGTTACCCCTGAAGCTTTCTTT. Its translation is CASSLDEVTPEAFF.

The rearrangement links TRBV2 to TRBJ1-4; weak D call: TRBD1 (5 bases). Germline CDR1 and CDR2: SNHLY and FYNNEI. This CDR3 has 11 amino acids. Trimming took off 3 bases at V and 14 bases at J, with 10 bases between the two ends. This CDR3 is CASSEAGPLFF. CDR3 nucleotides: TGTGCCAGCAGTGAGGCAGGGCCCCTGTTTTTT. Based on the CDR3 plus reference TRBV2 and TRBJ1-4, the full variable domain is EPEVTQTPSHQVTQMGQEVILRCVPISNHLYFYWYRQILGQKVEFLVSFYNNEISEKSEIFDDQFSVERPDGSNFTLKIRSTKLEDSAMYFCASSEAGPLFFGSGTQLSVL.

The chain is built from TRBV5-6 and TRBJ2-1, with 8 bases that match TRBD2. The CDR3 loop spans 14 amino acids. Germline V gene sequence: CDR1 SGHDT, CDR2 YYEEEE. The V gene end was trimmed by 1 base and the J gene end by 13 bases; junction bases not matched to a gene: 10. The CDR3 loop reads CASSLWNAAGAQFF. Here the CDR3 DNA reads TGTGCCAGCAGCTTGTGGAACGCAGCGGGGGCACAGTTCTTC.

The chain links TRBV19 to TRBJ1-1; D not certain. V was shortened by 2 bases and J by 11 bases, with 15 bases between the two germline ends. The germline V gene encodes CDR1 LNHDA and CDR2 SQIVND (reference sequence). The CDR3 contains 13 residues. CDR3 in DNA: TGTGCCAGTAGTATAAGTGGTCGGAGTTTGGCTTTCTTT. Protein sequence: CASSISGRSLAFF.